The clone carrying this TCR beta chain is a singleton in its sample. The antigen remains undetermined. TCRdb's table, derived via immunoSEQ multiplex PCR, lists solely in-frame clones and lacks some. This sample has tens of thousands of clones, with approximately 91% found just once. The data belong to a study of OX40 agonist ivuxolimab in advanced cancers. Study-wide points: On average, CD8+ T cells showed a greater number of expanded clones than CD4+. At doses 0.1 to 3.0 mg/kg, CD4+ and CD8+ clones expanded.

V was clipped by 5 bases and J by 0 bases, with 8 bases between them. Germline assignment: CDR1 MNHEY and CDR2 SVGAGI. The CDR3 is made up of 14 amino acids. The clonotype was recovered from an adult with an advanced solid tumor such as melanoma, head and neck, liver or kidney cancer. This chain connects TRBV6-5 to TRBJ2-1; the D gene is possibly TRBD1 (5 bases). The sample consisted of CD4+ or CD8+ T cells sorted from blood, taken in a trial of the OX40 agonist ivuxolimab. CDR3 coding DNA: TGTGCCAGCAGTACAGGTTACTCCTACAATGAGCAGTTCTTC. This encodes CASSTGYSYNEQFF.